Listed here are 4 T cell receptor beta chains from one sample, sequenced in a study of blood T cell repertoires in COVID-19. Clones were read by immunoSEQ multiplex PCR, and TCRdb kept only the in-frame ones, dropping some. Found here are some 28,000 clones, 70% to 90% of them singletons; the top ten hold 2.7%. Input material: peripheral blood. The receptors were gathered from a human donor in a cohort sampled during active COVID-19.

The chain is built from TRBV7-9 and TRBJ1-6; 7 nucleotides agree with TRBD1. From germline, CDR1 is SEHNR and CDR2 FQNEAQ (reference sequence). The junction had 11 bases not matched to a gene; V was cut back by 6 bases and J by 6 bases. The CDR3 has 16 residues. The CDR3 nucleotides are TGTGCCAGCAGTCCGGAAACCGGGACAGCTAATTCACCCCTCCACTTT. Protein sequence: CASSPETGTANSPLHF.

This chain links TRBV6-2 or TRBV6-3 with TRBJ1-2; no reliable D call. The CDR3 has 13 residues. Germline lookup yields CDR1 MNHEY and CDR2 SVGEGT. The V gene lost 2 bases and the J gene lost 7 bases, with 11 bases spanning the gap. The CDR3 region is CASSYTGDSGYTF. The CDR3 nucleotides are TGTGCCAGCAGTTACACCGGGGATAGTGGCTACACCTTC.

V and J are TRBV15 and TRBJ2-7, with D unclear. The V and J ends lost 0 bases and 5 bases respectively, with 8 bases between them. Germline CDR1 is LNHNV and CDR2 is YYDKDF (reference sequence). This CDR3 comprises 13 residues. The CDR3 DNA reads as TGTGCCACCAGCAGAGATTACCGGGACGAGCAGTACTTC. Translated, it gives CATSRDYRDEQYF. The full variable domain, its missing parts supplied by reference TRBV15 and TRBJ2-7, is DAMVIQNPRYQVTQFGKPVTLSCSQTLNHNVMYWYQQKSSQAPKLLFHYYDKDFNNEADTPDNFQSRRPNTSFCFLDIRSPGLGDTAMYLCATSRDYRDEQYFGPGTRLTVT.

The chain has TRBV6-5 and TRBJ2-2; possibly TRBD1 for D (5 bases). Trimming shortened V by 9 bases and J by 6 bases, and 8 bases separated the two germline ends. CDR1 is MNHEY and CDR2 is SVGAGI in the germline V gene. The CDR3 totals 11 residues. CDR3 in DNA: TGTGCCAGTCAGGGATCCGGGGAGCTGTTTTTT. This translates into CASQGSGELFF.